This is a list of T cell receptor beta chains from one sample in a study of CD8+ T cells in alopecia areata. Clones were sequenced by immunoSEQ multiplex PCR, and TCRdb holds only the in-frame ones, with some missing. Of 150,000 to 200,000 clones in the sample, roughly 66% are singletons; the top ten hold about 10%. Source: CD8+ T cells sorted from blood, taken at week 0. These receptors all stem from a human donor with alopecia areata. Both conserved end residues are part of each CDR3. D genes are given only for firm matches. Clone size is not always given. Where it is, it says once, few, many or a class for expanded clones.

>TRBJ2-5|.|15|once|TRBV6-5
CASTPDGSTGQTQYF
TGTGCCAGCACCCCGGACGGGTCGACCGGACAGACCCAGTACTTC
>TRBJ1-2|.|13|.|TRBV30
CAWSVYLNYGYTF
TGTGCCTGGAGTGTGTACCTCAACTATGGCTACACCTTC
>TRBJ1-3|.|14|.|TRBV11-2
CASRGELSGNTIYF
TGTGCCAGCAGGGGCGAACTCTCTGGAAACACCATATATTTT
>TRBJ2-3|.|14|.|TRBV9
CASSEGGEADTQYF
TGTGCCAGCAGCGAGGGCGGGGAGGCAGATACGCAGTATTTT
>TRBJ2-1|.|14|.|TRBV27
CASSTRQDYSEQFF
TGTGCCAGCAGCACCCGACAGGACTACAGTGAGCAGTTCTTC
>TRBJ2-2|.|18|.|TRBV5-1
CASSLVPRGATGTGELFF
TGCGCCAGCAGCTTGGTCCCAAGGGGGGCTACGGGCACCGGGGAGCTGTTTTTT
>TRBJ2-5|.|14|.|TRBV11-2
CASSQGMSRETQYF
TGTGCCAGCAGCCAGGGAATGAGCCGAGAGACCCAGTACTTC
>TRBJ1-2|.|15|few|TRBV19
CASSITTGYTSGYTF
TGTGCCAGTAGTATTACGACAGGTTATACTAGCGGCTACACCTTC
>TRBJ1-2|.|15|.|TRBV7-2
CASSTRTPGPYGYTF
TGTGCCAGCAGCACCCGAACGCCGGGACCTTATGGCTACACCTTC
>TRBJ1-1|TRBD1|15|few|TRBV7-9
CASSYRQGDNTEAFF
TGTGCCAGCAGCTATCGACAGGGGGACAACACTGAAGCTTTCTTT
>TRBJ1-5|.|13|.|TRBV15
CATSRVRNQPQHF
TGTGCCACCAGCAGGGTCAGAAATCAGCCCCAGCATTTT
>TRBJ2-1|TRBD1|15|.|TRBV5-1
CASSNRTGFYNEQFF
TGCGCCAGCAGCAACCGGACAGGTTTCTACAATGAGCAGTTCTTC
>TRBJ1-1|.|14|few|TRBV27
CASSLSPLRTEAFF
TGTGCCAGCAGTTTATCCCCCCTTAGGACTGAAGCTTTCTTT
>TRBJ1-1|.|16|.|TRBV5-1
CASSPRRGEGNTEAFF
TGCGCCAGCAGCCCGAGAAGGGGGGAGGGGAACACTGAAGCTTTCTTT
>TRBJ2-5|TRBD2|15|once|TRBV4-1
CASSQVPSGAETQYF
TGCGCCAGCAGCCAAGTTCCTAGCGGGGCGGAGACCCAGTACTTC
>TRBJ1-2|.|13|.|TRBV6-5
CASSNTENYGYTF
TGTGCCAGCAGCAATACAGAGAACTATGGCTACACCTTC
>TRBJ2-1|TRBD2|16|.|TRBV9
CASSVDSGAPLYEQFF
TGTGCCAGCAGCGTAGATAGCGGGGCCCCATTATATGAGCAGTTCTTC
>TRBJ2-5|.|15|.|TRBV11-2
CASSLDPAGGETQYF
TGTGCCAGCAGCTTAGATCCGGCCGGGGGAGAGACCCAGTACTTC
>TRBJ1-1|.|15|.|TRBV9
CASSVVGNSNTEAFF
TGTGCCAGCAGCGTAGTTGGTAACAGTAACACTGAAGCTTTCTTT
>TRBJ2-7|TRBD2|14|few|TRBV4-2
CASSQSSGAYEQYF
TGTGCCAGCAGCCAGTCTAGCGGGGCCTACGAGCAGTACTTC
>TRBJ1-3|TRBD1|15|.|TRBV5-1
CASSYHRGQGNTIYF
TGCGCCAGCAGCTATCACAGGGGACAAGGAAACACCATATATTTT
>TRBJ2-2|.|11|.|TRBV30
CACASTGELFF
TGTGCCTGTGCTAGCACCGGGGAGCTGTTTTTT
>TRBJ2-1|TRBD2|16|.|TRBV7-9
CASSPRTSGGPNEQFF
TGTGCCAGCAGTCCGAGGACTAGCGGGGGGCCCAATGAGCAGTTCTTC
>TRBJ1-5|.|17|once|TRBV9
CASSVEAGTDGNQPQHF
TGTGCCAGCAGCGTAGAGGCAGGGACCGACGGCAATCAGCCCCAGCATTTT
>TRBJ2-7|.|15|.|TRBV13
CASSPGGTAKAEQYF
TGTGCCAGCAGCCCTGGGGGGACAGCAAAAGCCGAGCAGTACTTC
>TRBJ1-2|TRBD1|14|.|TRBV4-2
CASSQRDRPYGYTF
TGTGCCAGCAGCCAGAGGGACAGGCCCTATGGCTACACCTTC